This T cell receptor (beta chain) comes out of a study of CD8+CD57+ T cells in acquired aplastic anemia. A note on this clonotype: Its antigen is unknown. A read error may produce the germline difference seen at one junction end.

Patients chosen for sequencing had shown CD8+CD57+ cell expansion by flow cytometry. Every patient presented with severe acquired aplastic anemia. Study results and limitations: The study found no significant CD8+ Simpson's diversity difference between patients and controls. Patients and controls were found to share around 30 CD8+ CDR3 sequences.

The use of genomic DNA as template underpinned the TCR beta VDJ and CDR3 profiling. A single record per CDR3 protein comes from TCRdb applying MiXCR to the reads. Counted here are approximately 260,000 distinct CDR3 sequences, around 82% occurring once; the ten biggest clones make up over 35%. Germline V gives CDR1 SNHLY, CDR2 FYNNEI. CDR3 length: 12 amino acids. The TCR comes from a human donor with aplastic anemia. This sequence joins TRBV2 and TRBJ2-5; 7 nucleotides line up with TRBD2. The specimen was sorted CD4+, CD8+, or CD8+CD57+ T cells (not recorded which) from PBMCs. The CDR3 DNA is TGTGCCAGACGTGGGGGGAGGGTGAACGAGCACTTC. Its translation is CARRGGRVNEHF.